These 15 T cell receptor beta chains came from one sample sequenced in a study of cytomegalovirus exposure and HLA in healthy donors. In the PCR, 60 Vbeta and 13 Jbeta primers were used. TCRdb's copy holds only in-frame clones and misses some; the assay was immunoSEQ multiplex PCR. The table has 90,000 to 120,000 clones, around 77% seen once. The material sequenced was PBMCs. The source of these receptors is a man in his late teens or twenties in good health and CMV-seronegative.

The V gene is TRBV5-4, the J gene TRBJ2-5; 8 bases are a match to TRBD2. V lost 2 bases and J lost 2; bases outside the gene matches: 2. The CDR3 has 14 amino acids. CDR1 SGHNT and CDR2 YYREEE come from the germline V gene (reference sequence). The CDR3 loop is CASSLRGGQETQYF. CDR3 DNA sequence: TGTGCCAGCAGCTTACGGGGGGGACAAGAGACCCAGTACTTC.

The chain is built from TRBV2 and TRBJ1-2; D is uncertain. Germline-derived CDR1 and CDR2 are SNHLY and FYNNEI. This CDR3 is built from 14 residues. The ends were cut back, 7 bases at V and 0 bases at J, with 12 bases in the middle. CDR3 sequence reads: CASTRSTANYGYTF. CDR3 in DNA: TGTGCCAGCACCAGGTCCACAGCTAACTATGGCTACACCTTC.

A single count supports this clone. V gene TRBV4-3 combines with J gene TRBJ2-1; 10 positions match TRBD2. V shed 1 base and J 4 bases; nucleotides not matched to a gene: 7. The CDR3 spans 17 residues. Looked up from germline, CDR1 is LGHNA and CDR2 is YSLEER. The CDR3 is CASSQAPTSGDYNEQFF. The CDR3 nucleotides read TGCGCCAGCAGCCAAGCCCCCACTAGCGGGGATTACAATGAGCAGTTCTTC.

This sequence joins TRBV5-1 and TRBJ2-1; TRBD2 aligns across 12 bases. V shed 0 bases and J 10 bases; nucleotides not matched to a gene: 5. The CDR3 has 15 residues. Per the germline V gene, CDR1 is SGHRS and CDR2 is YFSETQ. CDR3 region: CASSLVLAGGREQFF. In DNA form, the CDR3 reads TGCGCCAGCAGCTTGGTACTAGCGGGGGGCAGGGAGCAGTTCTTC.

The V gene is TRBV6-1, the J gene TRBJ2-3; TRBD1 aligns across 11 bases. CDR3 length: 15 amino acids. V gave up 8 bases and J gave up 2 bases; unmatched junction bases: 6. Per the germline V gene, CDR1 is MNHNS and CDR2 is SASEGT. The CDR3 bases are TGTGCCAGCGTAGCCGGACAGGGGGCCACAGATACGCAGTATTTT. It is translated as CASVAGQGATDTQYF.

V usage is TRBV5-1 and J usage is TRBJ2-1, with 9 bases fitting TRBD2. CDR1 and CDR2 (germline): SGHRS, YFSETQ. This CDR3 region has 15 residues. V shed 0 bases and J 10 bases; nucleotides not matched to a gene: 8. Here the CDR3 reads CASSLEAGGPGEQFF. The CDR3, as DNA: TGCGCCAGCAGCTTGGAGGCGGGGGGGCCGGGGGAGCAGTTCTTC.

This clone was seen a handful of times. V and J are TRBV7-2 and TRBJ2-5, with D uncertain. In germline, CDR1 is SGHTA, CDR2 FQGNSA. CDR3 size: 17 residues. Trimming took 1 base from V and 1 from J, leaving 16 bases between them. Here the CDR3 reads CASSLVSSGAGQETQYF. CDR3 in DNA: TGTGCCAGCAGCTTAGTTTCTTCCGGAGCCGGCCAAGAGACCCAGTACTTC. The whole variable domain, filled in from reference TRBV7-2 and TRBJ2-5, reads GAGVSQSPSNKVTEKGKDVELRCDPISGHTALYWYRQSLGQGLEFLIYFQGNSAPDKSGLPSDRFSAERTGGSVSTLTIQRTQQEDSAVYLCASSLVSSGAGQETQYFGPGTRLLVL.

The rearrangement joins TRBV10-3 to TRBJ1-2, with 7 bases matching TRBD1. The CDR3 has 12 residues. CDR1 is ENHRY and CDR2 is SYGVKD in the germline V gene. V shed 4 bases and J 10 bases; nucleotides not matched to a gene: 6. CDR3 bases: TGTGCCATCAGTGCCGGGACAGACATCTACACCTTC. Its protein is CAISAGTDIYTF.

This clone was observed a handful of times. This chain uses TRBV27 with TRBJ2-5, with D perhaps TRBD2 (5 bases). This CDR3 is built from 15 residues. V lost 6 bases and J lost 5, with 19 bases in between. The germline V gene has CDR1 MNHEY and CDR2 SMNVEV (reference sequence). This CDR3 is CASSPTQLAWETQYF. The DNA of the CDR3 is TGTGCCAGCAGCCCCACGCAGCTAGCTTGGGAGACCCAGTACTTC.

The rearrangement links TRBV6-5 to TRBJ1-2; 7 bases are a match to TRBD1. CDR3 size: 14 residues. Unmatched junction bases numbered 2, after V lost 2 bases and J lost 2 bases. Germline lookup yields CDR1 MNHEY and CDR2 SVGAGI. The CDR3 DNA reads as TGTGCCAGCAGTTACGGGACAGAAAACTATGGCTACACCTTC. This encodes CASSYGTENYGYTF.

V usage is TRBV5-1 and J usage is TRBJ2-1, with D perhaps matching TRBD2 (6 bases). This CDR3 spans 16 amino acids. Between the trimmed V and J ends, which lost 3 bases and 3 bases, there was a span of 16 bases. From germline, CDR1 is SGHRS and CDR2 YFSETQ. The CDR3 spells CASSWSAGLYYNEQFF. CDR3 nucleotides: TGCGCCAGCAGCTGGAGCGCGGGGCTGTACTACAATGAGCAGTTCTTC.

This clone was found once. The gene calls are TRBV7-2 and TRBJ2-2; D ambiguous. The CDR3 spans 15 residues. V was shortened by 5 bases and J by 2 bases, with 12 bases between the two germline ends. Germline CDR1 reads SGHTA; CDR2 reads FQGNSA. CDR3 bases: TGTGCCAGCAGCCGTCATCTGGGCAACACCGGGGAGCTGTTTTTT. Protein product: CASSRHLGNTGELFF.

This clone was seen a handful of times. The chain joins TRBV5-6 to TRBJ1-2, with 7 bases fitting TRBD1. The CDR3 extends over 14 amino acids. Looked up from germline, CDR1 is SGHDT and CDR2 is YYEEEE. Losses at the gene ends were 0 bases for V and 8 bases for J; bases not matched to a gene: 7. CDR3: CASSLGGQDFGYTF. CDR3 sequence (DNA): TGTGCCAGCAGCTTGGGTGGACAGGACTTCGGCTACACCTTC.

The gene calls are TRBV9 and TRBJ2-1, with 10 bases that match TRBD2. The CDR3 runs to 15 residues. The trim removed 3 bases at V and 6 bases at J, leaving 6 bases unmatched. The germline CDR1 and CDR2 sequences are SGDLS and YYNGEE. CDR3 sequence reads: CASSESGGAGNEQFF. The CDR3 DNA reads TGTGCCAGCAGCGAGAGCGGGGGGGCGGGCAATGAGCAGTTCTTC. The full variable domain, completed using reference TRBV9 and TRBJ2-1, is DSGVTQTPKHLITATGQRVTLRCSPRSGDLSVYWYQQSLDQGLQFLIQYYNGEERAKGNILERFSAQQFPDLHSELNLSSLELGDSALYFCASSESGGAGNEQFFGPGTRLTVL.

The rearrangement links TRBV7-3 to TRBJ2-1; D possibly corresponds to TRBD2 (7 bases). Germline loops: CDR1 SGHTA, CDR2 FQGTGA. The V end was cut by 6 bases, the J end by 6 bases, with 18 bases between. This CDR3 spans 15 amino acids. This CDR3 reads CASSPVGGPLNEQFF. The DNA for the CDR3 is TGTGCCAGCAGTCCAGTGGGGGGGCCACTCAATGAGCAGTTCTTC.